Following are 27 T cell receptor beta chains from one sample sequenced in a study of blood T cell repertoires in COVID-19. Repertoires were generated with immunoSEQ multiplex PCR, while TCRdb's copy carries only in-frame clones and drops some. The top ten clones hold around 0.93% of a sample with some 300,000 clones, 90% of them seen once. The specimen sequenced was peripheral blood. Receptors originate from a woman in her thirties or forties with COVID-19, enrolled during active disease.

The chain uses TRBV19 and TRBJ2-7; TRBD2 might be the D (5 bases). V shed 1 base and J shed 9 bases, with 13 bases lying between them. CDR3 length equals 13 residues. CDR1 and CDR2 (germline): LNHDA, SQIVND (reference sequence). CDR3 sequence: CASSIVLSGRQYF. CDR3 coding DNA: TGTGCCAGTAGTATAGTTTTGTCGGGGAGGCAGTACTTC.

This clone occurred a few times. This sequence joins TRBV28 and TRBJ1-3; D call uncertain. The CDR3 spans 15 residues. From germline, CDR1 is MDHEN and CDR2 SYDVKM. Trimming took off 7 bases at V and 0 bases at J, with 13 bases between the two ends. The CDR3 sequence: CASIGGGSSGNTIYF. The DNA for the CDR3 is TGTGCCAGCATAGGAGGTGGTAGCTCTGGAAACACCATATATTTT.

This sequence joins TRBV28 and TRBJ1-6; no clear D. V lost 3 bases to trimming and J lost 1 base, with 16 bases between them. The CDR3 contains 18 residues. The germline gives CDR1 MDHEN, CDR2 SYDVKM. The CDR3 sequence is CASSFAFAAGSYNSPLHF. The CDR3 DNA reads TGTGCCAGCAGTTTTGCTTTTGCCGCGGGATCCTATAATTCACCCCTCCACTTT. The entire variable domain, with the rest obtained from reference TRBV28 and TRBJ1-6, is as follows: DVKVTQSSRYLVKRTGEKVFLECVQDMDHENMFWYRQDPGLGLRLIYFSYDVKMKEKGDIPEGYSVSREKKERFSLILESASTNQTSMYLCASSFAFAAGSYNSPLHFGNGTRLTVT.

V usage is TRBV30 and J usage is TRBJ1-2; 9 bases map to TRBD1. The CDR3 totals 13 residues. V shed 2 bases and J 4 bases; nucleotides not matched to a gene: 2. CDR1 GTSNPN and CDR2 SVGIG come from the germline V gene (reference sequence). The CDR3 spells CAWSLGQGYGYTF. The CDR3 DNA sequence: TGTGCCTGGAGTTTGGGACAGGGCTATGGCTACACCTTC.

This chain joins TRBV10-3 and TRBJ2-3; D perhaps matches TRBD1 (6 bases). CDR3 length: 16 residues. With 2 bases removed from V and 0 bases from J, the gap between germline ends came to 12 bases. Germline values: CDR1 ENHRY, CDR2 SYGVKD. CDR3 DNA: TGTGCCATCAGTGAGAGTCTACAGGGAAGCACAGATACGCAGTATTTT. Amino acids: CAISESLQGSTDTQYF.

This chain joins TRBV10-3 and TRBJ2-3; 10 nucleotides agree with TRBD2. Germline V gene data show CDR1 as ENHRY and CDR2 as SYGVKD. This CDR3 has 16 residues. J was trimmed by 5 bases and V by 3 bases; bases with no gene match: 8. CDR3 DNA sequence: TGTGCCATCAGTGACCTAGCGGGGGCCCTGGGAGATACGCAGTATTTT. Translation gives CAISDLAGALGDTQYF.

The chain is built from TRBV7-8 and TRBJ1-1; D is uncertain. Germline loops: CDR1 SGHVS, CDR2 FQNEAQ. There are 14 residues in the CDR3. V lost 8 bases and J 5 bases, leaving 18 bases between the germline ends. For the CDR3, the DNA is TGTGCCAGCTTACCAGACAATGTCAGGACTGAAGCTTTCTTT. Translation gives CASLPDNVRTEAFF.

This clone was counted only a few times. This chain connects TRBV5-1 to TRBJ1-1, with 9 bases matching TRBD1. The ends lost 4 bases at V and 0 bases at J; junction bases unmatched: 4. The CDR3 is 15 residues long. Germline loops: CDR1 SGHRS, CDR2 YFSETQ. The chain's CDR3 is CASSPGTGMNTEAFF. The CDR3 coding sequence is TGCGCCAGCAGCCCCGGGACAGGGATGAACACTGAAGCTTTCTTT.

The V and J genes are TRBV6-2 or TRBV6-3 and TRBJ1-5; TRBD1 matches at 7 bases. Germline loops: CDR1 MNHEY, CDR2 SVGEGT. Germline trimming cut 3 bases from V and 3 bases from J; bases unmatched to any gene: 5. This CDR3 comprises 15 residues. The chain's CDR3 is CASSYTGQSNQPQHF. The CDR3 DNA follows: TGTGCCAGCAGTTATACGGGACAGTCCAATCAGCCCCAGCATTTT.

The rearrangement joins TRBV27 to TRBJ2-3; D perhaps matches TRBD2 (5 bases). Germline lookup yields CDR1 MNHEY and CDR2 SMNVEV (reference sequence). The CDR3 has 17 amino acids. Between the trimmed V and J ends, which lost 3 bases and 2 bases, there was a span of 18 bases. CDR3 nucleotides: TGTGCCAGCAGTTTCCTACCTACGGGGTTAAACACAGATACGCAGTATTTT. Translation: CASSFLPTGLNTDTQYF.

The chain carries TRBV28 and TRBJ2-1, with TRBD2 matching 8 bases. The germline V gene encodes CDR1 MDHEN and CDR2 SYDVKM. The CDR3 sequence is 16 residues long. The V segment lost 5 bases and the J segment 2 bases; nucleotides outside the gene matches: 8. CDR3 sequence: CASSDIDGRAYNEQFF. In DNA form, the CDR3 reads TGTGCCAGCAGTGATATTGACGGGAGGGCCTACAATGAGCAGTTCTTC.

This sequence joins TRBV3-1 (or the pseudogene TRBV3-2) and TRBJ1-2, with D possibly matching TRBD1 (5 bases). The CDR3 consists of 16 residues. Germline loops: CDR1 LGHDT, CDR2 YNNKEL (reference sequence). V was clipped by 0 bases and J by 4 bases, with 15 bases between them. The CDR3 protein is CASSQDNRGLGYGYTF. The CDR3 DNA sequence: TGTGCCAGCAGCCAAGATAACCGGGGACTTGGCTATGGCTACACCTTC.

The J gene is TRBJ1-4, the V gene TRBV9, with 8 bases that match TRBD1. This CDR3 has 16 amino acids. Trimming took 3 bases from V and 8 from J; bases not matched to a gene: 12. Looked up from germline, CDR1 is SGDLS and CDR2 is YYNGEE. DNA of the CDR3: TGTGCCAGCAGCGCCCATTCAAGAACAGGGGGGGAAAAACTGTTTTTT. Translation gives CASSAHSRTGGEKLFF.

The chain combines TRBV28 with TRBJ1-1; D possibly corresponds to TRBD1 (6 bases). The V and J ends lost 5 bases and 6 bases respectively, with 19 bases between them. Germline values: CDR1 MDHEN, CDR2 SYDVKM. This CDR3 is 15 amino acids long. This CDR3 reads CASSPGQRGKAEAFF. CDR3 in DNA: TGTGCCAGCAGTCCCGGACAGCGGGGGAAGGCTGAAGCTTTCTTT.

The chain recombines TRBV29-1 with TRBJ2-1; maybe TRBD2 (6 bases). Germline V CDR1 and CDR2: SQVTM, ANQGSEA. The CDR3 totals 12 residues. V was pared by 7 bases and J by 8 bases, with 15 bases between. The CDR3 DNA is TGCAGCGCTCGCCCGGGGGTGGATGAGCAGTTCTTC. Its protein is CSARPGVDEQFF.

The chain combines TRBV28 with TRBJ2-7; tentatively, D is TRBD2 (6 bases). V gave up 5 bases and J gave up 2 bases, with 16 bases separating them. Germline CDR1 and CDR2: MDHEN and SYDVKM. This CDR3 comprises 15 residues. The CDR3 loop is CASSKPGTVTYEQYF. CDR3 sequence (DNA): TGTGCCAGCAGTAAACCCGGGACTGTCACCTACGAGCAGTACTTC.

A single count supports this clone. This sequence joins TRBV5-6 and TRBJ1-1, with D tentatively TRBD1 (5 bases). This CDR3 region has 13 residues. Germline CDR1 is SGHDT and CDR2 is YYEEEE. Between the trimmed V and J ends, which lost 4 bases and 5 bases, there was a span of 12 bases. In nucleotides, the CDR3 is TGTGCCAGCAGCCACCAGGGAAGGACTGAAGCTTTCTTT. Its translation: CASSHQGRTEAFF.

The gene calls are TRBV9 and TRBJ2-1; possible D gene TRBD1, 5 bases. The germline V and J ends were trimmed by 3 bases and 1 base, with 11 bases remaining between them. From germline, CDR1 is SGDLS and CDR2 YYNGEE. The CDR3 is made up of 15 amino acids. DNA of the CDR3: TGTGCCAGCAGCGCCGACAGTGCATCCTACAATGAGCAGTTCTTC. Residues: CASSADSASYNEQFF.

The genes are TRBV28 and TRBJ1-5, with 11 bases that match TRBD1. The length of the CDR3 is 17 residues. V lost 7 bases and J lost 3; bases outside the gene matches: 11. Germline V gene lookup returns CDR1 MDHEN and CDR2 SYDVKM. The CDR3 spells CASTTGGQGAANQPQHF. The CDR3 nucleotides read TGTGCCAGCACTACGGGAGGACAGGGGGCCGCCAATCAGCCCCAGCATTTT.

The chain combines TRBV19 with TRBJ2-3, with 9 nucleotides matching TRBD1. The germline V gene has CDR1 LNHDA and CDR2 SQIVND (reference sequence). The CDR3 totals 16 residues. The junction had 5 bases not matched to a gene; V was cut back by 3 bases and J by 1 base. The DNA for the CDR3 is TGTGCCAGTAGTATTCGTAGGGACAGGGGCACAGATACGCAGTATTTT. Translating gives CASSIRRDRGTDTQYF.

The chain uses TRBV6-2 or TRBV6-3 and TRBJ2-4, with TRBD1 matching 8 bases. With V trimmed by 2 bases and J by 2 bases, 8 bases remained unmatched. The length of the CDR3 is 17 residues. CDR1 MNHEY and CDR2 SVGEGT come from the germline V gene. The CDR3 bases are TGTGCCAGCAGTTACGGCCTAAGGACAGGGACCAAAAACATTCAGTACTTC. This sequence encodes CASSYGLRTGTKNIQYF.

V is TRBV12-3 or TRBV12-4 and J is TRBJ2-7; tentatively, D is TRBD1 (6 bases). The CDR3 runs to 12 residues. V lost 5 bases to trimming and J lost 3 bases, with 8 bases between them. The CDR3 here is CASSQQGYEQYF. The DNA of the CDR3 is TGTGCCAGCAGTCAACAGGGCTACGAGCAGTACTTC.

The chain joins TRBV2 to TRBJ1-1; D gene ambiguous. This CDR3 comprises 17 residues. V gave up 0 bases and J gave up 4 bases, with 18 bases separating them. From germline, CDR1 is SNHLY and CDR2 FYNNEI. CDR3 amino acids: CASSEALRGGSLTEAFF. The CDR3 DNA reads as TGTGCCAGCAGTGAAGCGCTTCGAGGCGGGAGCCTCACTGAAGCTTTCTTT.

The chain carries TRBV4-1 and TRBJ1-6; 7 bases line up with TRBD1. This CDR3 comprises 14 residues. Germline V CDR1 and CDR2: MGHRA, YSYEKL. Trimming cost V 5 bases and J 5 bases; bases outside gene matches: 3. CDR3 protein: CASSLQGNNSPLHF. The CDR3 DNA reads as TGCGCCAGCAGCTTACAGGGGAATAATTCACCCCTCCACTTT.

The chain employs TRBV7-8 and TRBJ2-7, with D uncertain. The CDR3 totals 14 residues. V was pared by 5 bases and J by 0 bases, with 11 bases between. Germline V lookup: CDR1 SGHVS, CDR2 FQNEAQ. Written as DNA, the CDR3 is TGTGCCAGCAGCCTCCGGCAGGCCTCCTACGAGCAGTACTTC. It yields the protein CASSLRQASYEQYF. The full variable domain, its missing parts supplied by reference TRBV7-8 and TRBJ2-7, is GAGVSQSPRYKVAKRGQDVALRCDPISGHVSLFWYQQALGQGPEFLTYFQNEAQLDKSGLPSDRFFAERPEGSVSTLKIQRTQQEDSAVYLCASSLRQASYEQYFGPGTRLTVT.

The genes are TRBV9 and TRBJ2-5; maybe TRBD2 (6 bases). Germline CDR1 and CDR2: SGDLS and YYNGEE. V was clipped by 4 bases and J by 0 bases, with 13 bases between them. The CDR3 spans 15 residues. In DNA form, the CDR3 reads TGTGCCAGCAGCCATCCTGGGGGGTACCAAGAGACCCAGTACTTC. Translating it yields CASSHPGGYQETQYF. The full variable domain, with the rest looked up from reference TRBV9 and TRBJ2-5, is DSGVTQTPKHLITATGQRVTLRCSPRSGDLSVYWYQQSLDQGLQFLIQYYNGEERAKGNILERFSAQQFPDLHSELNLSSLELGDSALYFCASSHPGGYQETQYFGPGTRLLVL.

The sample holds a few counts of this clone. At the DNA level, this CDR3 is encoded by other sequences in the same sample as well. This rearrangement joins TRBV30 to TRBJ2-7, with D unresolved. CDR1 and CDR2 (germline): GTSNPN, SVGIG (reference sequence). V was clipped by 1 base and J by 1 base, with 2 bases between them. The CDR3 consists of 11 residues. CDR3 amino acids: CAWSASYEQYF. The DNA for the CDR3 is TGTGCCTGGAGTGCTTCCTACGAGCAGTACTTC.